This entry features one T cell receptor beta chain sequence. Its antigen is unknown. The input lacks base qualities; no much larger clone sits a single base away. These data are taken from a study of blood T cell repertoires in COVID-19 (dated by TCRdb to the early 2020s). In the study overall: The collaborator samples originated in the United States, Italy and Spain and spanned the acute and convalescent phases of COVID-19. The material from the prospective study consisted of cDNA or gDNA derived from T cells, B-cell-depleted T cells, or PBMCs. The dataset comprised deeply sampled blood TCRbeta repertoires from subjects exposed to, actively infected with, or recovered from COVID-19. The repertoires were released in a freely available public database meant as a resource for research on the immune response to SARS-CoV-2. Samples came from the ongoing ImmuneRACE study (first 160 participants) plus 1,254 subjects from 6 global collaborators. The sample metadata nearly always contained a de-identified subject ID, COVID-19 status, age in years and sex. HLA class I and class II types, where available, came from metadata supplied by the sample provider rather than from assay-based typing. General conclusions and limits of the study: The quantity of clinical and demographic metadata differed by source and by participant and was supplied without curation.

Reading the germline V gene gives CDR1 KGHSH and CDR2 LQKENI. The junction shows trimming of 0 bases on V and 0 bases on J, plus 5 bases between the germline ends. From cysteine to phenylalanine, the CDR3 is 14 amino acids long. Only the CDR3 part of the read is kept: 42 bases, read in frame from the first base. Participants in the prospective study were aged 18 to 89 years, lived in 20 to 30 United States geographic areas, and enrolled through a virtual design. In the prospective study, participants were assigned to cohorts based on the clinical history participants reported in a screening survey and a study questionnaire. For ImmuneRACE Cohort 3, a participant was defined as recovered based on two consecutive negative NP/OP PCR tests, clearance by a healthcare professional, or resolution of symptoms. In the prospective study, mobile phlebotomists collected whole blood, serum and a nasopharyngeal or oropharyngeal swab from each participant. Additional blood draws and questionnaires over an approximately two-month period could optionally be provided by prospective study participants. Blood samples from the prospective study were shipped frozen or at room temperature prior to DNA extraction.

TCRbeta CDR3 regions were amplified from genomic DNA using the immunoSEQ Assay, a bias-controlled multiplex PCR. The study's own analysis went as follows. Within the assay, amplification of reference gene primers was used to estimate how many nucleated cells each sample contained. To quantify the absolute abundance of each unique TCRbeta CDR3 rearrangement, sequence reads were collapsed and filtered. For each sample, productive Simpson clonality was calculated by taking the square root of Simpson's diversity index across productive rearrangements. TCRdb holds this immuneACCESS table with in-frame rearrangements only. Some clones are missing; in checked studies, unresolved V genes explain under half, and the rest has no known cause. V, J and clone size derive from that table, while D and trimming were established from the DNA sequence. The sample includes around 140,000 clones, with more than 75% observed a single time. Of the sample, roughly 10% is held by the ten largest clones.

The sequence joins TRBV18 to TRBJ1-1, with the D segment identity uncertain. The receptor comes from a man aged 55 to 69 who had recovered from COVID-19. The specimen was PBMCs or T cells enriched from blood (not recorded which). At the DNA level, the sequence is TGTGCCAGCTCACCACCGGGCCTGAACACTGAAGCTTTCTTT. This encodes CASSPPGLNTEAFF.